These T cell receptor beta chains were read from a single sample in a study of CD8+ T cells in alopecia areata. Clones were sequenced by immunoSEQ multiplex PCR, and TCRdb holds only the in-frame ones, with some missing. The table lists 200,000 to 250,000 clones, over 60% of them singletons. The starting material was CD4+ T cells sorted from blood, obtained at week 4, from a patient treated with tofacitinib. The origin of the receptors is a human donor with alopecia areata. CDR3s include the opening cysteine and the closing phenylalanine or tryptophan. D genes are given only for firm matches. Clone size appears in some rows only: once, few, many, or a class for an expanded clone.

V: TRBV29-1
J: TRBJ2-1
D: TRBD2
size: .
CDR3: CSVGTSGGSDEQFF
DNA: TGCAGCGTCGGGACTAGCGGGGGTAGCGATGAGCAGTTCTTC

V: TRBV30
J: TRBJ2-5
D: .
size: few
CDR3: CAWSQVAAETQYF
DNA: TGTGCCTGGAGTCAGGTAGCGGCAGAGACCCAGTACTTC

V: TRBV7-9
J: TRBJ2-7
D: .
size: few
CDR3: CASSFGFGYEQYF
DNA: TGTGCCAGCAGCTTTGGTTTCGGCTACGAGCAGTACTTC

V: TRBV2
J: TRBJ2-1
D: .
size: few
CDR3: CASSGAEWGNEQFF
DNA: TGTGCCAGCAGCGGGGCCGAGTGGGGCAATGAGCAGTTCTTC

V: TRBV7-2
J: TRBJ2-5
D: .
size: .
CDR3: CASSSDGPQETQYF
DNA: TGTGCCAGCAGCTCGGACGGACCCCAAGAGACCCAGTACTTC

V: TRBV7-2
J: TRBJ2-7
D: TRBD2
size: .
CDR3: CASSVQTSGDYEQYF
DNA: TGTGCCAGCAGCGTCCAGACTAGCGGCGACTACGAGCAGTACTTC

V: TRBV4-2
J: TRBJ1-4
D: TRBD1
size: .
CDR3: CASSQGKDRVGKLFF
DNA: TGTGCCAGCAGCCAAGGAAAGGACAGGGTAGGAAAACTGTTTTTT

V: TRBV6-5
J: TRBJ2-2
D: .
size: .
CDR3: CASSKAQTNTGELFF
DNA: TGTGCCAGCAGTAAGGCTCAGACGAACACCGGGGAGCTGTTTTTT

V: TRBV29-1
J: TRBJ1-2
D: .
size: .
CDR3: CSVEGLGSTNYGYTF
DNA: TGCAGCGTTGAAGGTTTGGGCAGTACTAACTATGGCTACACCTTC

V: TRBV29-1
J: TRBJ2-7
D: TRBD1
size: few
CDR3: CSVGTGGPYEQYF
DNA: TGCAGCGTCGGGACAGGGGGTCCCTACGAGCAGTACTTC

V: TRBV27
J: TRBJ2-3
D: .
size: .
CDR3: CASGKGARDTQYF
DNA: TGTGCCAGCGGGAAAGGGGCACGTGATACGCAGTATTTT

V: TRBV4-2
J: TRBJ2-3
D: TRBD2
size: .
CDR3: CASSQDLTAGGSTDTQYF
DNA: TGTGCCAGCAGCCAAGATCTGACAGCGGGGGGCAGCACAGATACGCAGTATTTT

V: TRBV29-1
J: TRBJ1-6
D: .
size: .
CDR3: CSVELQGSPPLHF
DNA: TGCAGCGTTGAATTGCAGGGATCACCACCCCTCCACTTT

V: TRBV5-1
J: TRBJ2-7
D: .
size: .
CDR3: CASSPDGSYEQYF
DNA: TGCGCCAGCAGCCCTGACGGCTCCTACGAGCAGTACTTC

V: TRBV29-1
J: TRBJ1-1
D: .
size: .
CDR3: CSVVWETNTEAFF
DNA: TGCAGCGTTGTATGGGAAACGAACACTGAAGCTTTCTTT

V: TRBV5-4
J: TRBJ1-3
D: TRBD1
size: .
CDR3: CASSLGGQGTGNTIYF
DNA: TGTGCCAGCAGCTTGGGGGGACAGGGGACAGGAAACACCATATATTTT

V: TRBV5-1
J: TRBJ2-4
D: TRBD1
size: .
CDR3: CASSRDLGQGDIQYF
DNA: TGCGCCAGCAGCAGGGATTTGGGACAGGGAGACATTCAGTACTTC

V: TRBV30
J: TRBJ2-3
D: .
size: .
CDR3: CAWTKLDTQYF
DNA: TGTGCCTGGACAAAGCTGGATACGCAGTATTTT

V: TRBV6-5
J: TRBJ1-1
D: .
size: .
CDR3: CASSYSGGVDTEAFF
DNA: TGTGCCAGCAGTTACTCGGGGGGGGTAGACACTGAAGCTTTCTTT

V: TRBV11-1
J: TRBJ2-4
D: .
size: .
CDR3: CASSLVGVNIQYF
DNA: TGTGCCAGCAGCTTAGTGGGGGTAAACATTCAGTACTTC

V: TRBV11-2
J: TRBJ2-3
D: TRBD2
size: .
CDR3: CASSLSLAGGTDTQYF
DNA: TGTGCCAGCAGCTTAAGTCTGGCGGGGGGCACAGATACGCAGTATTTT